This T cell receptor (beta chain) was sequenced in a study of T cell repertoires in cytomegalovirus infection. Study-wide context: Public TCR beta signatures were indicative of both CMV infection and a matching HLA type.

Germline loops: CDR1 SGHKS, CDR2 YYEKEE (reference sequence). Trimming stripped 0 bases from V and 5 bases from J, with 14 bases between. The CDR3 has 16 residues. This clonotype was found a few times. One entry per CDR3 protein results from TCRdb running MiXCR on the reads. This sample yields about 260,000 distinct CDR3 sequences, of which roughly 13% are seen a single time; around 8.7% belongs to the top ten. The chain uses TRBV5-5 and TRBJ2-2; possibly TRBD2 for D (6 bases). This TCR was recovered from a human donor in good health (CMV status not recorded). Some clones in this sample may be carry-over from other donors' samples. The sequencing input was PBMCs. The CDR3 region has the DNA TGTGCCAGCAGCTTGGGGCCTAGCGCTGGGACCGGGGAGCTGTTTTTT. It translates to CASSLGPSAGTGELFF.